Presented here are 18 T cell receptor beta chains from one specimen sequenced in a study of blood T cell repertoires in COVID-19. TCRdb keeps only in-frame clones here, not all; method: immunoSEQ multiplex PCR. The data contain about 440,000 clones, roughly 88% of them singletons. The sequencing input was peripheral blood. Source of these receptors: a woman aged 45-60 years with COVID-19, enrolled during active disease.

The chain is built from TRBV6-5 and TRBJ2-1, with 9 nucleotides matching TRBD2. CDR1 and CDR2 (germline): MNHEY, SVGAGI. This CDR3 has 15 residues. V lost 2 bases to trimming and J lost 9 bases; unmatched junction nucleotides: 8. CDR3: CASSYRLAEGGEQFF. In DNA, the CDR3 is TGTGCCAGCAGTTACCGACTAGCGGAAGGCGGTGAGCAGTTCTTC.

V gene TRBV7-2 combines with J gene TRBJ2-3; D might be TRBD1 (6 bases). Germline V CDR1 and CDR2: SGHTA, FQGNSA. V was clipped by 1 base and J by 4 bases, with 15 bases between them. The CDR3 is made up of 16 amino acids. CDR3 coding DNA: TGTGCCAGCAGCTTAGATCAGGGGTCCCCCCCAGATACGCAGTATTTT. It yields the protein CASSLDQGSPPDTQYF.

The chain has TRBV2 and TRBJ2-2; TRBD1 might be the D (5 bases). CDR1 and CDR2 from the germline V gene are SNHLY and FYNNEI. Trimming removed 1 base from V and 0 bases from J, with 12 bases in between. The CDR3 covers 17 residues. CDR3 amino acids: CASSEGQWPPNTGELFF. CDR3 sequence (DNA): TGTGCCAGCAGTGAAGGACAGTGGCCCCCGAACACCGGGGAGCTGTTTTTT. Complete variable domain (other parts from reference TRBV2 and TRBJ2-2): EPEVTQTPSHQVTQMGQEVILRCVPISNHLYFYWYRQILGQKVEFLVSFYNNEISEKSEIFDDQFSVERPDGSNFTLKIRSTKLEDSAMYFCASSEGQWPPNTGELFFGEGSRLTVL.

This clone was detected only once. The chain links TRBV5-5 to TRBJ1-1, with 8 bases lining up with TRBD1. V was clipped by 3 bases and J by 2 bases; unmatched bases: 9. Germline V lookup: CDR1 SGHKS, CDR2 YYEKEE (reference sequence). This CDR3 spans 16 amino acids. The CDR3: CASSSLTGAPNTEAFF. As DNA, the CDR3 is TGTGCCAGCAGCTCCCTGACAGGGGCGCCCAACACTGAAGCTTTCTTT.

V gene TRBV27 combines with J gene TRBJ2-7, with 9 bases lining up with TRBD1. The CDR3 loop spans 17 amino acids. Per the germline V gene, CDR1 is MNHEY and CDR2 is SMNVEV (reference sequence). V lost 0 bases to trimming and J lost 2 bases; unmatched junction nucleotides: 8. CDR3 bases: TGTGCCAGCAGTTTATCTACAGGGGGCCGTAAAACCTACGAGCAGTACTTC. Its translation is CASSLSTGGRKTYEQYF.

On this clone: Other nucleotide sequences in the sample specify the same CDR3. The CDR3: CASSLGASTDTQYF. In nucleotides, the CDR3 is TGTGCCAGCAGCTTAGGGGCGAGCACAGATACGCAGTATTTT. This rearrangement joins TRBV11-3 to TRBJ2-3; no reliable D call. CDR3 length: 14 residues. Germline V CDR1 and CDR2: SGHNT, YENEEA. Trimming cost V 1 base and J 0 bases, with 5 bases left between them.

This clone has only one observation. The V gene is TRBV12-5, the J gene TRBJ1-5, with D possibly matching TRBD1 (6 bases). The germline V and J ends were trimmed by 0 bases and 3 bases, with 15 bases remaining between them. Germline CDR1 is LGHNT and CDR2 is FRNRAP. The CDR3 length is 17 residues. This CDR3 is CASGLVGQGRVNQPQHF. The CDR3 DNA reads as TGTGCTAGTGGTTTGGTAGGGCAGGGGAGAGTCAATCAGCCCCAGCATTTT.

This clone was seen a few times. V and J are TRBV27 and TRBJ1-1; D is undetermined. Germline CDR1 MNHEY, CDR2 SMNVEV (reference sequence). Between the trimmed V and J ends, which lost 0 bases and 4 bases, there was a span of 6 bases. This CDR3 has 13 amino acids. The CDR3 nucleotides are TGTGCCAGCAGTTTATCGGAGGGCACTGAAGCTTTCTTT. The encoded protein is CASSLSEGTEAFF.

The chain employs TRBV27 and TRBJ2-7; 10 bases fit TRBD1. The CDR3 runs to 14 residues. Per the germline V gene, CDR1 is MNHEY and CDR2 is SMNVEV (reference sequence). V lost 6 bases to trimming and J lost 6 bases; unmatched junction nucleotides: 8. For the CDR3, the DNA is TGTGCCAGCAGCCTAGTGACAGGGGGCGGCGAGCAGTACTTC. Protein: CASSLVTGGGEQYF.

This clone showed up just once. The CDR3 loop reads CASSSTGARDTQYF. DNA for the CDR3: TGCGCCAGCAGCTCGACAGGGGCGCGAGATACGCAGTATTTT. The chain carries TRBV5-1 and TRBJ2-3; 8 positions match TRBD1. Losses at the gene ends were 3 bases for V and 5 bases for J; bases not matched to a gene: 5. The germline V gene has CDR1 SGHRS and CDR2 YFSETQ. The CDR3 loop spans 14 amino acids. Combining the CDR3 with reference TRBV5-1 and TRBJ2-3 gives the whole variable domain KAGVTQTPRYLIKTRGQQVTLSCSPISGHRSVSWYQQTPGQGLQFLFEYFSETQRNKGNFPGRFSGRQFSNSRSEMNVSTLELGDSALYLCASSSTGARDTQYFGPGTRLTVL.

The V call is TRBV4-1, the J call TRBJ2-2; 9 bases match TRBD1. V was pared by 4 bases and J by 4 bases, with 13 bases of the junction left unmatched. Germline CDR1 reads MGHRA; CDR2 reads YSYEKL. This CDR3 has 18 residues. The CDR3 DNA reads as TGCGCCAGCAGCCTCCTAGAAACCGGGACAGGGAGCACCGGGGAGCTGTTTTTT. Translating gives CASSLLETGTGSTGELFF.

The V gene is TRBV3-1 (or the pseudogene TRBV3-2), the J gene TRBJ2-1; D possibly corresponds to TRBD2 (6 bases). CDR1 is LGHDT and CDR2 is YNNKEL in the germline V gene (reference sequence). V was clipped by 5 bases and J by 5 bases, with 13 bases between them. The CDR3 is made up of 14 amino acids. The CDR3 region has the DNA TGTGCCAGCAGCTCCGGGACTTTCAACAATGAGCAGTTCTTC. It encodes CASSSGTFNNEQFF.

Details on this clone: The sample carries other DNA sequences with the same CDR3. V is TRBV30 and J is TRBJ1-4, with D maybe TRBD1 (5 bases). V lost 2 bases to trimming and J lost 7 bases, with 5 bases between them. Germline loops: CDR1 GTSNPN, CDR2 SVGIG (reference sequence). The CDR3 runs 11 residues. DNA of the CDR3: TGTGCCTGGAGTAGGGGTGAAAAACTGTTTTTT. Protein sequence: CAWSRGEKLFF.

This rearrangement joins TRBV6-1 to TRBJ1-3; D ambiguous. Trimming removed 1 base at V and 0 bases at J, with 7 bases between. Germline assignment: CDR1 MNHNS and CDR2 SASEGT. The CDR3 contains 15 residues. The chain's CDR3 is CASSEGTASGNTIYF. CDR3 in DNA: TGTGCCAGCAGTGAAGGCACAGCCTCTGGAAACACCATATATTTT.

This chain connects TRBV10-2 to TRBJ1-1; D may be TRBD1 (6 bases). Looked up from germline, CDR1 is WSHSY and CDR2 is SAAADI. Trimming left V 4 bases short and J 1 base short, with 16 bases between. The CDR3 loop spans 16 amino acids. The CDR3 nucleotides read TGCGCCAGCAGTGGGGGGACGACAGGATGGAACACTGAAGCTTTCTTT. Amino acid sequence: CASSGGTTGWNTEAFF.

The chain combines TRBV5-1 with TRBJ2-1; possible D gene TRBD1, 5 bases. This CDR3 is 13 amino acids long. The V end lost 2 bases, the J end lost 8 bases, and 11 bases lay between the germline ends. CDR1 and CDR2 from the germline V gene are SGHRS and YFSETQ. DNA of the CDR3: TGCGCCAGCAGCTTAGCAGGGTCTTATGAGCAGTTCTTC. It translates to CASSLAGSYEQFF. Full variable domain (missing parts from reference TRBV5-1 and TRBJ2-1): KAGVTQTPRYLIKTRGQQVTLSCSPISGHRSVSWYQQTPGQGLQFLFEYFSETQRNKGNFPGRFSGRQFSNSRSEMNVSTLELGDSALYLCASSLAGSYEQFFGPGTRLTVL.

The chain joins TRBV3-1 (or the pseudogene TRBV3-2) to TRBJ1-2; D call uncertain. Germline V gives CDR1 LGHDT, CDR2 YNNKEL (reference sequence). CDR3 length equals 15 residues. V was clipped by 0 bases and J by 6 bases, with 14 bases between them. CDR3 sequence: CASSQEEGLRDGYTF. The CDR3, as DNA: TGTGCCAGCAGCCAAGAGGAGGGCCTAAGGGATGGCTACACCTTC.

The rearrangement joins TRBV11-1 to TRBJ2-7; TRBD2 might be the D (6 bases). The CDR3 contains 14 residues. V lost 3 bases and J lost 7, with 16 bases in between. Germline lookup yields CDR1 SGHAT and CDR2 FQDESV (reference sequence). In DNA form, the CDR3 reads TGTGCCAGCAGCTTGCCTGGTCGGGCGGGGGAGCAGTACTTC. Its translation: CASSLPGRAGEQYF.